A selection of T cell receptor beta chains follows, all from one sample in a study of cytomegalovirus exposure and HLA in healthy donors. Data came from immunoSEQ multiplex PCR; TCRdb stores just in-frame clones and leaves some out. The top ten hold about 3.8% of the sample, which has tens of thousands of clones, about 79% seen once. Sequenced sample: PBMCs. The origin of the receptors is a man in his forties or fifties in good health and CMV-seronegative. Both conserved end residues are part of each CDR3. A D gene is named only where the DNA matches it firmly. Clone sizes are given selectively: once, few, many, or a class where the clone is expanded.

V gene	clone size	J gene	D gene	CDR3 protein	CDR3 DNA
TRBV6-5	once	TRBJ2-1	TRBD2	CASSYAGGIYNEQFF	TGTGCCAGCAGTTACGCGGGAGGCATCTACAATGAGCAGTTCTTC
TRBV28	.	TRBJ2-5	TRBD2	CASSSPPGGGQETQYF	TGTGCCAGCAGTTCCCCCCCTGGGGGGGGTCAAGAGACCCAGTACTTC
TRBV19	few	TRBJ1-1	TRBD1	CASSIDQGAGGTEAFF	TGTGCCAGTAGTATAGATCAGGGTGCAGGGGGCACTGAAGCTTTCTTT
TRBV4-3	.	TRBJ2-1	.	CASSQEVGGWDGSNEQFF	TGCGCCAGCAGCCAAGAGGTGGGGGGTTGGGACGGCAGCAATGAGCAGTTCTTC
TRBV6-6	once	TRBJ2-3	TRBD2	CASSSPGLAGPDTQYF	TGTGCCAGCAGTTCCCCGGGACTAGCGGGACCAGATACGCAGTATTTT
TRBV18	.	TRBJ2-5	TRBD2	CASSPPLAGSTETQYF	TGTGCCAGCTCACCCCCCCTAGCGGGATCCACAGAGACCCAGTACTTC
TRBV28	.	TRBJ1-4	.	CASLETVQDATNEKLFF	TGTGCCAGCCTTGAAACGGTACAGGACGCAACTAATGAAAAACTGTTTTTT
TRBV7-2	.	TRBJ2-3	.	CASLRRTTSTDTQYF	TGTGCCAGCCTACGTAGGACAACTAGCACAGATACGCAGTATTTT
TRBV5-1	.	TRBJ2-7	.	CASSLGLGNEQYF	TGCGCCAGCAGCTTGGGACTAGGGAACGAGCAGTACTTC
TRBV5-1	.	TRBJ1-2	TRBD1	CASSFPGQGYGYTF	TGCGCCAGCAGCTTCCCGGGACAGGGTTATGGCTACACCTTC
TRBV2	.	TRBJ2-7	.	CASSPQVMGLIEQYF	TGTGCCAGCAGTCCGCAGGTTATGGGTCTGATTGAGCAGTACTTC
TRBV5-4	.	TRBJ2-1	TRBD2	CASSVASGAYNEQFF	TGTGCCAGCAGCGTGGCTAGCGGAGCCTACAATGAGCAGTTCTTC
TRBV28	once	TRBJ2-3	.	CASSSGTQTDTQYF	TGTGCCAGCAGTTCCGGGACTCAAACAGATACGCAGTATTTT
TRBV9	.	TRBJ2-5	TRBD1	CASSVSPNPGQGLTQYF	TGTGCCAGCAGCGTATCCCCTAATCCGGGACAGGGTCTAACCCAGTACTTC
TRBV5-1	.	TRBJ2-2	.	CASSLGSAVETWELFF	TGCGCCAGCAGCTTGGGTTCGGCGGTTGAGACCTGGGAGCTGTTTTTT
TRBV9	.	TRBJ2-7	.	CASSAGGGETYEQYF	TGTGCCAGCAGCGCCGGCGGGGGCGAAACCTACGAGCAGTACTTC
TRBV28	.	TRBJ1-3	.	CASSLAGPGNTIYF	TGTGCCAGCAGTTTAGCAGGGCCTGGAAACACCATATATTTT
TRBV11-2	once	TRBJ2-3	TRBD1	CASSWLDRGPDTQYF	TGTGCCAGCAGCTGGTTGGACAGGGGGCCAGATACGCAGTATTTT
TRBV7-9	.	TRBJ2-1	.	CASSIGVQTYNEQFF	TGTGCCAGCAGTATAGGAGTTCAAACTTACAATGAGCAGTTCTTC
TRBV7-9	.	TRBJ2-6	TRBD2	CASVLSSGSPWGGANVLTF	TGTGCCAGTGTACTGAGTAGCGGGAGTCCATGGGGTGGGGCCAACGTCCTGACTTTC
TRBV1	.	TRBJ1-5	.	CTSSLLRRGHQPQHF	TGCACCAGCAGCCTACTTAGGAGGGGTCATCAGCCCCAGCATTTT
TRBV5-6	.	TRBJ2-5	.	CASSSPSGTQYF	TGTGCCAGCAGCTCGCCCAGCGGGACCCAGTACTTC
TRBV30	.	TRBJ2-7	TRBD1	CALRFFGQGVFRDEQYF	TGTGCCTTAAGATTCTTTGGACAGGGGGTTTTCCGCGACGAGCAGTACTTC
TRBV15	few	TRBJ2-7	TRBD1	CATSRLRDSRAPYEQYF	TGTGCCACCAGCAGATTAAGGGACAGCCGTGCTCCCTACGAGCAGTACTTC
TRBV2	.	TRBJ1-4	TRBD1	CASSPGTVNEKLFF	TGTGCCAGCAGTCCCGGGACAGTTAATGAAAAACTGTTTTTT
TRBV29-1	.	TRBJ1-2	.	CSVSTGTFAGYTF	TGCAGCGTATCGACCGGGACTTTTGCGGGCTACACCTTC
TRBV14	.	TRBJ2-1	TRBD2	CASSGRKTGPTSGIYNEQFF	TGTGCCAGCAGCGGGCGTAAGACAGGGCCGACTAGCGGGATCTACAATGAGCAGTTCTTC
TRBV2	.	TRBJ1-2	TRBD1	CASRGQGNYGYTF	TGTGCCAGCAGGGGACAGGGTAACTATGGCTACACCTTC
TRBV15	.	TRBJ2-7	.	CATSRDLASGYEQYF	TGTGCCACCAGCAGAGATCTCGCGAGCGGGTACGAGCAGTACTTC
TRBV5-4	.	TRBJ2-3	TRBD2	CASSSRLAGRTDTQYF	TGTGCCAGCAGCTCCCGACTAGCGGGTCGCACAGATACGCAGTATTTT
TRBV27	.	TRBJ2-5	.	CASSFSRTQETQYF	TGTGCCAGCAGTTTCTCCAGGACACAAGAGACCCAGTACTTC
TRBV19	.	TRBJ2-6	.	CASTHMSSGANVLTF	TGTGCCAGTACCCACATGTCCTCTGGGGCCAACGTCCTGACTTTC
TRBV15	.	TRBJ2-5	TRBD1	CATSRTLPGTVETQYF	TGTGCCACCAGCCGTACCCTCCCCGGGACAGTAGAGACCCAGTACTTC
TRBV19	.	TRBJ1-4	TRBD1	CASSIRSGGSNEKLFF	TGTGCCAGTAGTATACGTTCAGGGGGCTCCAATGAAAAACTGTTTTTT
TRBV5-1	.	TRBJ1-4	.	CASSSRVREEKLFF	TGCGCCAGCAGCTCCCGGGTCCGGGAAGAAAAACTGTTTTTT
TRBV28	.	TRBJ2-5	.	CASSLGGNQETQYF	TGTGCCAGCAGTTTAGGAGGGAACCAAGAGACCCAGTACTTC